The 11 T cell receptor beta chains below were found in one sample sequenced in a study of blood T cell repertoires in COVID-19 (dated by TCRdb to 2019 to 2021). The library came from the immunoSEQ multiplex PCR assay. This immuneACCESS table, as held by TCRdb, lists in-frame sequences with V and J called but not all clones. Of the missing ones, under half trace to an unresolved V gene in checked studies; the others have no known cause. This sample comprises approximately 170,000 clones, about 86% of them detected only once. 3% to 4% of the sample lies in the top ten. The source material was peripheral blood. The receptor set was obtained from a woman in her seventies with acute or convalescent COVID-19.

Notes on this clone: The same CDR3 also results from other DNA sequences found in this sample. This chain connects TRBV5-1 to TRBJ2-5; 7 bases map to TRBD1. The germline V gene has CDR1 SGHRS and CDR2 YFSETQ. CDR3 length: 14 residues. The trim removed 2 bases at V and 1 base at J, leaving 2 bases unmatched. Here the CDR3 reads CASSLGTAQETQYF. The CDR3 coding sequence is TGCGCCAGCAGCTTAGGGACAGCCCAAGAGACCCAGTACTTC.

The V and J genes are TRBV14 and TRBJ1-1; no firm D call. Trimming left V 1 base short and J 5 bases short, with 11 bases between. This CDR3 is built from 14 residues. Germline V lookup: CDR1 SGHDN, CDR2 FVKESK. The CDR3 here is CASSQGGRGTEAFF. CDR3 DNA: TGTGCCAGCAGCCAAGGCGGCCGGGGAACTGAAGCTTTCTTT. Complete variable domain (other parts from reference TRBV14 and TRBJ1-1): EAGVTQFPSHSVIEKGQTVTLRCDPISGHDNLYWYRRVMGKEIKFLLHFVKESKQDESGMPNNRFLAERTGGTYSTLKVQPAELEDSGVYFCASSQGGRGTEAFFGQGTRLTVV.

Points on this clone: One end of the junction fails to match germline, which may point to a read error. This sequence joins TRBV9 and TRBJ2-4; 7 bases map to TRBD1. Germline loops: CDR1 SGDLS, CDR2 YYNGEE. CDR3 size: 14 residues. CDR3 in amino acids: CASSVGTAENIQYF. As DNA, the CDR3 is TGTGCCAGCAGCGTCGGGACAGCCGAAAACATTCAGTACTTC.

The chain joins TRBV4-3 to TRBJ2-1; 8 bases fit TRBD1. The V gene's germline CDR1 is LGHNA and CDR2 YSLEER. The trim removed 4 bases at V and 6 bases at J, leaving 8 bases unmatched. The CDR3 consists of 15 residues. DNA of the CDR3: TGCGCCAGCAGCCCGGACAGGGTGGGTGGCAATGAGCAGTTCTTC. It codes for CASSPDRVGGNEQFF.

V gene TRBV28 combines with J gene TRBJ1-2; D is unclear. Trimming took off 8 bases at V and 4 bases at J, with 17 bases between the two ends. Germline V gives CDR1 MDHEN, CDR2 SYDVKM. The CDR3 is 14 residues long. The CDR3 DNA reads TGTGCCAGCTTTACTGTTATGGGGAGCTATGGCTACACCTTC. It encodes CASFTVMGSYGYTF.

V is TRBV30 and J is TRBJ1-1; 9 nucleotides line up with TRBD1. J gave up 6 bases and V 1 base, and 9 bases lay outside the gene matches. This CDR3 has 15 amino acids. Looked up from germline, CDR1 is GTSNPN and CDR2 is SVGIG (reference sequence). CDR3 sequence reads: CAWSAWDRDAAEAFF. The CDR3 nucleotides read TGTGCCTGGAGTGCATGGGACAGGGATGCTGCTGAAGCTTTCTTT. Filled out from reference TRBV30 and TRBJ1-1, the complete variable domain reads SQTIHQWPATLVQPVGSPLSLECTVEGTSNPNLYWYRQAAGRGLQLLFYSVGIGQISSEVPQNLSASRPQDRQFILSSKKLLLSDSGFYLCAWSAWDRDAAEAFFGQGTRLTVV.

The chain recombines TRBV4-2 with TRBJ1-3; the D gene is possibly TRBD1 (5 bases). This CDR3 region has 16 residues. Trimming cost V 0 bases and J 0 bases, with 9 bases left between them. Per germline, CDR1 LGHNA and CDR2 YNFKEQ. The CDR3 sequence is CASSQDRGISGNTIYF. DNA for the CDR3: TGTGCCAGCAGCCAAGATCGGGGGATCTCTGGAAACACCATATATTTT.

The genes are TRBV6-5 and TRBJ2-7; no definite D call. The CDR3 totals 14 residues. Trimming pared 3 bases from V and 0 bases from J, leaving 9 bases between. Germline-derived CDR1 and CDR2 are MNHEY and SVGAGI. In DNA, the CDR3 is TGTGCCAGCAGTTATAGTCTGTCCTCCTACGAGCAGTACTTC. It codes for CASSYSLSSYEQYF.

V and J are TRBV5-6 and TRBJ2-1; 8 bases are a match to TRBD2. The CDR3 contains 16 residues. The trim removed 0 bases at V and 4 bases at J, leaving 6 bases unmatched. The germline V gene encodes CDR1 SGHDT and CDR2 YYEEEE. This chain's CDR3 is CASSLVAGTAYNEQFF. Here the CDR3 DNA reads TGTGCCAGCAGCTTGGTAGCGGGAACTGCGTACAATGAGCAGTTCTTC.

V gene TRBV6-5 combines with J gene TRBJ1-1, with 10 positions matching TRBD1. The CDR3 has 13 residues. Losses at the gene ends were 11 bases for V and 4 bases for J; bases not matched to a gene: 7. Germline assignment: CDR1 MNHEY and CDR2 SVGAGI. CDR3 in DNA: TGTGCCGCGGAGACAGGGGGCGCCACTGAAGCTTTCTTT. It specifies CAAETGGATEAFF.

The V call is TRBV19, the J call TRBJ1-6; TRBD1 agrees at 8 bases. V gave up 10 bases and J gave up 4 bases; unmatched junction bases: 12. Germline CDR1 LNHDA, CDR2 SQIVND (reference sequence). The length of the CDR3 is 16 residues. The CDR3 is CATHSGTGLYNSPLHF. CDR3 nucleotides: TGTGCCACACATTCGGGGACAGGATTATATAATTCACCCCTCCACTTT.